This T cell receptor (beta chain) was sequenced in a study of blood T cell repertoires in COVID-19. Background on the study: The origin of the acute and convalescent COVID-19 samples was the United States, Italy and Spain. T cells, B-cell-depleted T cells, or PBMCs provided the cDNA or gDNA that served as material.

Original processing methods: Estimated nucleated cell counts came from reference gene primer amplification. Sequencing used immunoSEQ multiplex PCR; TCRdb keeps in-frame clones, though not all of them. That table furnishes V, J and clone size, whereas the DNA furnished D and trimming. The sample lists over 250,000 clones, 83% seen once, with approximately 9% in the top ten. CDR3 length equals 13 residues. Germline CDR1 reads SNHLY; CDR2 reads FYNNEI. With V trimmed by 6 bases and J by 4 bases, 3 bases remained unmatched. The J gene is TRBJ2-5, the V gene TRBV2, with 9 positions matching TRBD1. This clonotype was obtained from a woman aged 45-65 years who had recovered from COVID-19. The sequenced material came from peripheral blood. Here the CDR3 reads CASRSTGGETQYF. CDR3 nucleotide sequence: TGTGCCAGCAGATCGACAGGGGGAGAGACCCAGTACTTC.